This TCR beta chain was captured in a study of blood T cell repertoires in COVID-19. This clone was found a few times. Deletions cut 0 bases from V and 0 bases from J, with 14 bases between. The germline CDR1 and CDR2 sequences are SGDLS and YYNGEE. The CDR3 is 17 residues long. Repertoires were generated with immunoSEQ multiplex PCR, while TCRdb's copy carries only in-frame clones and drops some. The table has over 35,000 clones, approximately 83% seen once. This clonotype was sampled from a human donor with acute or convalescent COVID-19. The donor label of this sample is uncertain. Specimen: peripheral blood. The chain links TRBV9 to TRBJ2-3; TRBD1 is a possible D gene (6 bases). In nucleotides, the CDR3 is TGTGCCAGCAGCGTAGGGGCAGGGGCATCTAGCACAGATACGCAGTATTTT. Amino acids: CASSVGAGASSTDTQYF.